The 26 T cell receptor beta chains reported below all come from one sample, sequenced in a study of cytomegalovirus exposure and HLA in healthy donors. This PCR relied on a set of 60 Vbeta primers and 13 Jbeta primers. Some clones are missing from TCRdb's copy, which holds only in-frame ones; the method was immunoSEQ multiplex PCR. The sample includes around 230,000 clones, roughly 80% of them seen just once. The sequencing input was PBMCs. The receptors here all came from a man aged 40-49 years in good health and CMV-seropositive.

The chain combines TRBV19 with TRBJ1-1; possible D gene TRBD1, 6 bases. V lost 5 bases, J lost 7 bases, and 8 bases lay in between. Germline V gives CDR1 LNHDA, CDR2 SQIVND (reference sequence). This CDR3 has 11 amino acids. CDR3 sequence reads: CASSDRSEAFF. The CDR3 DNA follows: TGTGCCAGTAGTGACAGGAGTGAAGCTTTCTTT.

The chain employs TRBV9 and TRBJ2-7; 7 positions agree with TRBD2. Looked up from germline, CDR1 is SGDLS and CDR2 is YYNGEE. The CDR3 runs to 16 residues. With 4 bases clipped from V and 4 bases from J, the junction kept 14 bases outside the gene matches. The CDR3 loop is CASSPGGGSIGYEQYF. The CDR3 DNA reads TGTGCCAGCAGCCCCGGTGGCGGGAGTATAGGATACGAGCAGTACTTC.

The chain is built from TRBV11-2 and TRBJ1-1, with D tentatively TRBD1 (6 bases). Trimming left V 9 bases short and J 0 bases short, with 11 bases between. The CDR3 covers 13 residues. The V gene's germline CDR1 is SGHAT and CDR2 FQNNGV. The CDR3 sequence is CASGGGVNTEAFF. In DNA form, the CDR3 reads TGTGCCAGTGGGGGCGGTGTGAACACTGAAGCTTTCTTT. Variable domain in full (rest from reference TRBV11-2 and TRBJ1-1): EAGVAQSPRYKIIEKRQSVAFWCNPISGHATLYWYQQILGQGPKLLIQFQNNGVVDDSQLPKDRFSAERLKGVDSTLKIQPAKLEDSAVYLCASGGGVNTEAFFGQGTRLTVV.

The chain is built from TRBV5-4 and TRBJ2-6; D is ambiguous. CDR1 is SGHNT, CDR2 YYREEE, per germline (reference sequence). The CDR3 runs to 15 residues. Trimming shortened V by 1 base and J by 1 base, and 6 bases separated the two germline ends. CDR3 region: CASSLRVSGANVLTF. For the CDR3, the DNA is TGTGCCAGCAGCTTGAGAGTTTCTGGGGCCAACGTCCTGACTTTC.

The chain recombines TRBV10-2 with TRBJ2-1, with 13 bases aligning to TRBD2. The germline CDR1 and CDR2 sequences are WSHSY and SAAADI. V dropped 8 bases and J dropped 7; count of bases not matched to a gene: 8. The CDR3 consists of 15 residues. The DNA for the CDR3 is TGCGCCAGCCTCCCCGGGACTAGCGGGAAAAATGAGCAGTTCTTC. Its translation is CASLPGTSGKNEQFF.

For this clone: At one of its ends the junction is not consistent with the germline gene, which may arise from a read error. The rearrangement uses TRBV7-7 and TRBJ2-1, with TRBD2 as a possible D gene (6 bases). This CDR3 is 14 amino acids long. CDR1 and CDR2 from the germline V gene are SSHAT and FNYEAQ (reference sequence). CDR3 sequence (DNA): TGTGCTAGCAGCCCGGCTCAGGGAGGCAATGAGCAGTTCTTC. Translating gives CASSPAQGGNEQFF.

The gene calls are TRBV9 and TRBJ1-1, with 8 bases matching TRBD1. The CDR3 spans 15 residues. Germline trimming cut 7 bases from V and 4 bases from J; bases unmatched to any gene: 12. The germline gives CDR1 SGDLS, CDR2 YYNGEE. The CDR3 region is CASGSPRGRVTEAFF. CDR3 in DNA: TGTGCCAGCGGGTCCCCCAGGGGGCGCGTCACTGAAGCTTTCTTT.

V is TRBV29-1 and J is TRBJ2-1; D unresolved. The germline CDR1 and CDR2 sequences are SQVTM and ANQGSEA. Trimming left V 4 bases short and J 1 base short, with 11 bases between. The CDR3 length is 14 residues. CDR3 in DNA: TGCAGCGTTGTTGTCGGTTTGTCCTACAATGAGCAGTTCTTC. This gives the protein CSVVVGLSYNEQFF.

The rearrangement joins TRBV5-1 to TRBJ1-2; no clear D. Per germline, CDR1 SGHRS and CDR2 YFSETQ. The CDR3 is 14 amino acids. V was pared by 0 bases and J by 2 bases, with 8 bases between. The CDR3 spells CASSLDSGNYGYTF. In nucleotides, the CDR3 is TGCGCCAGCAGCTTGGACTCGGGAAACTATGGCTACACCTTC.

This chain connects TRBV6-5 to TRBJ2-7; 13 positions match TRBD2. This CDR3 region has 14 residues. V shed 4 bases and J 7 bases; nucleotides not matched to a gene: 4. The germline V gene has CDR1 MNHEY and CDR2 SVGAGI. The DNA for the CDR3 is TGTGCCAGCAGTTCCACGGGACTAGCGGGGGAGCAGTACGTC. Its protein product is CASSSTGLAGEQYV.

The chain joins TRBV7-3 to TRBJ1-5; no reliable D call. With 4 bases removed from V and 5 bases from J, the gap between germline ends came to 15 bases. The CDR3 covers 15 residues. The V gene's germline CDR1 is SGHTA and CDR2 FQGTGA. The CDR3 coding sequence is TGTGCCAGCAGCTGGAGCGACGGTTTATATCAGCCCCAGCATTTT. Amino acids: CASSWSDGLYQPQHF.

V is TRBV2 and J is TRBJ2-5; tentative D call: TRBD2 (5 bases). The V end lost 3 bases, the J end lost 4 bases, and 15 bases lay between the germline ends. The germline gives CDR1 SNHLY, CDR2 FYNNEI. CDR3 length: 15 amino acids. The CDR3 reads CASSEVPGGRETQYF. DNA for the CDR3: TGTGCCAGCAGTGAGGTGCCAGGAGGTAGAGAGACCCAGTACTTC.

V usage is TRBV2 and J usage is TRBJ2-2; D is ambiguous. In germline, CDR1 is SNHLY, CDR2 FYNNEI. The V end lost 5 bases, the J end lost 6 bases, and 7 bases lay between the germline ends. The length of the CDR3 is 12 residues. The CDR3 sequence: CASSNYPGELFF. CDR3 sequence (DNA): TGTGCCAGCAGTAATTATCCCGGGGAGCTGTTTTTT.

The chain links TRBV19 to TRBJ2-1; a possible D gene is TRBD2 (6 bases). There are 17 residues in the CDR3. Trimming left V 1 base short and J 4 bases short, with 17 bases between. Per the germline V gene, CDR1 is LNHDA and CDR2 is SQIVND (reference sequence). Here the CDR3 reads CASSIVVKAEGYNEQFF. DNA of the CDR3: TGTGCCAGTAGTATAGTTGTTAAGGCGGAGGGTTACAATGAGCAGTTCTTC.

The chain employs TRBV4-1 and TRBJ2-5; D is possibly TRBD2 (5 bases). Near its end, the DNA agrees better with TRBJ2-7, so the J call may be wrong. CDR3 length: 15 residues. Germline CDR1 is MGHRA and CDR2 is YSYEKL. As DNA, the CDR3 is TGCGCCAGCAGTCCTCTAGCTTGGAGCTCCTACGAGCAGTACTTC. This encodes CASSPLAWSSYEQYF.

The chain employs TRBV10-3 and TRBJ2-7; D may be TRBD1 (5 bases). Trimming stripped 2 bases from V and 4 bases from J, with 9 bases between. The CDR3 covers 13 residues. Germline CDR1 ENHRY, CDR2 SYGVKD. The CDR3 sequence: CAISEPNRYEQYF. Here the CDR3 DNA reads TGTGCCATCAGTGAGCCGAACAGGTACGAGCAGTACTTC.

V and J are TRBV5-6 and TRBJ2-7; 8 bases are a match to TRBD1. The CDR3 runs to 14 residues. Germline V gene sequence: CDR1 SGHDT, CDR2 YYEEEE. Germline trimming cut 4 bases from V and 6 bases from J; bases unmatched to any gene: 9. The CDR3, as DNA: TGTGCCAGCAGCCCCACGGGACAGGCCGGCGAGCAGTACGTC. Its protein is CASSPTGQAGEQYV.

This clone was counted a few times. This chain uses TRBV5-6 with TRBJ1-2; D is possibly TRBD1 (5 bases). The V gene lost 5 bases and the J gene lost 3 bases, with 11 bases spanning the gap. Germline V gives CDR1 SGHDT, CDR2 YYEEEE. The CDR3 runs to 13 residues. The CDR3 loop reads CASRTGEDYGYTF. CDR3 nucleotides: TGTGCCAGCAGGACGGGGGAGGACTATGGCTACACCTTC.

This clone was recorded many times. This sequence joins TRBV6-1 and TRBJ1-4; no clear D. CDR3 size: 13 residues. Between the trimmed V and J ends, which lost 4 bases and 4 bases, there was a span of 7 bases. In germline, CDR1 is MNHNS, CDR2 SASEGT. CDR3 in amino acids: CASSVNFNEKLFF. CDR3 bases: TGTGCCAGCAGTGTCAACTTTAATGAAAAACTGTTTTTT.

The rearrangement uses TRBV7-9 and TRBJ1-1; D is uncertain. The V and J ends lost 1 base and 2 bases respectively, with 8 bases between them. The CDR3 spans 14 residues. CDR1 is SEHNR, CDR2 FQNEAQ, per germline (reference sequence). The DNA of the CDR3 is TGTGCCAGCAGCTTAGATACCGGTAACACTGAAGCTTTCTTT. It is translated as CASSLDTGNTEAFF.

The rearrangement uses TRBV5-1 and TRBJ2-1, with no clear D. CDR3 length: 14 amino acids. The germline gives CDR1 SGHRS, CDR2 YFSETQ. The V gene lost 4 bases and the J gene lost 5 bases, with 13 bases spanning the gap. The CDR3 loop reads CASSASRFDNEQFF. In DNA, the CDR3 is TGCGCCAGCAGCGCCTCTAGATTCGACAATGAGCAGTTCTTC.

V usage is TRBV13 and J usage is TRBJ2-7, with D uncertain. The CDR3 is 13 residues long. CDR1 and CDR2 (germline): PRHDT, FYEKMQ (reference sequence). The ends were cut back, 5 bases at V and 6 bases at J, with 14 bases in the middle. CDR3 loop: CASSPTNRIEQYV. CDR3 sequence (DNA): TGTGCCAGCAGCCCAACTAACCGGATCGAGCAGTACGTC.

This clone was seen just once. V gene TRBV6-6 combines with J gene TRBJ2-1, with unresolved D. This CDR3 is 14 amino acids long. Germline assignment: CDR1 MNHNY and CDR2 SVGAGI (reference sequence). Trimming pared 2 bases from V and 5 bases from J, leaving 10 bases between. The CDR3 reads CASSYAEPDNEQFF. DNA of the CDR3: TGTGCCAGCAGTTACGCGGAGCCAGACAATGAGCAGTTCTTC.

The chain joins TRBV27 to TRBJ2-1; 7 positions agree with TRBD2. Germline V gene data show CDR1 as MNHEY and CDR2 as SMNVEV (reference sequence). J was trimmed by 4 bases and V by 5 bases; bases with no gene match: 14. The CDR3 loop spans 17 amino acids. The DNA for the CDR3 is TGTGCCAGCAGTCCCGTAGGACCACGGGGACTATACAATGAGCAGTTCTTC. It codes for CASSPVGPRGLYNEQFF.

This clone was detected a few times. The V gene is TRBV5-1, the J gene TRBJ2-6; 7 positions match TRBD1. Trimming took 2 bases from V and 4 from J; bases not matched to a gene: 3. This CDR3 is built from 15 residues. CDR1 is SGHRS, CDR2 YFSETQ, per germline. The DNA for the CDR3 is TGCGCCAGCAGCTTAGGGGGCCCGGGGGCCAACGTCCTGACTTTC. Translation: CASSLGGPGANVLTF.

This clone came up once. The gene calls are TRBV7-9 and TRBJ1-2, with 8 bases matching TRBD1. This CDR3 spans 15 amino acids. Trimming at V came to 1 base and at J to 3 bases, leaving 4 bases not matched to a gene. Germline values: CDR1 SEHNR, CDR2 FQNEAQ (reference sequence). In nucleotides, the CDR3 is TGTGCCAGCAGCTTAGGCGCAGGGGGCTACTATGGCTACACCTTC. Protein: CASSLGAGGYYGYTF. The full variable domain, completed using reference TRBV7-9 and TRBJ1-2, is DTGVSQNPRHKITKRGQNVTFRCDPISEHNRLYWYRQTLGQGPEFLTYFQNEAQLEKSRLLSDRFSAERPKGSFSTLEIQRTEQGDSAMYLCASSLGAGGYYGYTFGSGTRLTVV.